This T cell receptor (beta chain) came from a study of PD-L1 blockade in urothelial cancer (dated by TCRdb to the late 2010s). For context, the study as a whole: Every patient began therapy in the mid-2010s and was given atezolizumab 1,200 mg intravenously every 3 weeks. About nine tenths of the roughly 30 patients were males with bladder-origin urothelial cancer, and about 60% of the 29 reported a prior smoking history. Patients had an ECOG performance status of 0 or 1 and had received between 0 and 3 prior chemotherapy regimens. Blood samples were analyzed 3 weeks after the start of treatment (second dose) and 6 weeks after the start of treatment. Blood samples gave median yields of about 140,000 T cells and 82,636 unique TCRs, along with a median clonality of 0.080. The study, an exploratory multi-omic analysis, examined somatic, immune and clinical correlates of response to PD-L1 blockade with atezolizumab in urothelial cancer. Pretreatment tumor samples, along with matched peripheral blood collected serially before and after atezolizumab treatment, underwent TCR sequencing. Progression-free survival longer than 6 months counted as durable clinical benefit, and TCR features were additionally tested against both progression-free and overall survival. In the same patients, pretreatment tumors underwent whole exome sequencing and RNA sequencing in addition to TCR sequencing. Ten or so patients reached durable clinical benefit, while 20 to 25 patients did not. Under 30 patients had pretreatment blood TCR-seq, around 25 had at least one posttreatment blood collection, and around 25 had tumor TCR-seq. The investigation overall reported the following: At 3 weeks after the start of treatment, tumor-associated TCR clones in peripheral blood had expanded more in patients with durable benefit (n of about 20, p = 0.022). Because the sample size was small (n of about 29) and many exploratory analyses were performed, the results are intended to be hypothesis-generating. Improved progression-free and overall survival was found to be associated with pretreatment peripheral blood TCR clonality below the median.

Concerning this clone: What antigen it recognizes has not been identified. No base quality values were provided; no much bigger clone lies one nucleotide off.

To estimate absolute template abundance from read counts, synthetic TCR analog templates were spiked into each PCR. TCRbeta CDR3 regions were amplified from genomic DNA with bias-controlled V and J gene primers using the immunoSEQ assay. Sequencing of rearranged TCRbeta segments was performed at approximately 20X coverage. The published analysis was carried out like this. Sequencing errors were corrected by clustering and CDR3s were annotated against IMGT to assign V, D and J genes. Downstream analyses used only productive TCRbeta rearrangements and left out out-of-frame or stop-codon sequences. To compute clonality, Shannon entropy was normalized by the log of the number of unique productive sequences and then subtracted from one. Clones differing between time points or between blood and tumor were identified by Fisher's exact test with Benjamini-Hochberg correction at adjusted p below 0.01. TCRdb mirrors the immuneACCESS table, restricted to in-frame sequences. Some clones are absent from its copies; in checked studies, under half trace to an unresolved V gene, and the reason for the others is unknown. V and J calls and clone size are those listed in that table; D and trimming were worked out from the DNA. Here the sample has roughly 130,000 clones; approximately 88% occur a single time. The ten largest account for around 3.2% of the sample.

The sample's time point label, in plain terms: pretreatment peripheral blood. A cohort of approximately 30 patients with locally advanced or metastatic urothelial carcinoma, treated at Memorial Sloan Kettering on a trial protocol, was included. Peripheral blood mononuclear cells were collected pretreatment and during treatment, with between 1 and 8 total time points obtained per patient. The Qiagen DNeasy Blood extraction kit was used to purify genomic DNA from total PBMCs and from tumor samples. PBMCs were collected pretreatment and during treatment, and were isolated and stored as previously described. The sample in question was PBMCs, obtained around atezolizumab (anti-PD-L1) treatment. The clonotype originates from a man in his forties or fifties with urothelial cancer.

CDR3 region: CASSLVLRSYGYTF. The nucleotide sequence is given as TGTGCCAGCAGCTTGGTACTTCGTAGCTATGGCTACACCTTC. Recombination connected TRBV5-8 to TRBJ1-2, with the identity of the D gene unclear. Spanning cysteine to phenylalanine, the CDR3 consists of 14 amino acids. The retained sequence is limited to the CDR3, 42 bases, with the frame set at the first base. Looking up the germline V gene yields CDR1 SGHTS and CDR2 YDEGEE. V loses 0 bases of germline sequence and J loses 4 bases, and the interval between the two ends is 10 bases.